This TCR beta chain was observed in a study of blood T cell repertoires in COVID-19. Clones were sequenced by immunoSEQ multiplex PCR, and TCRdb holds only the in-frame ones, with some missing. The table includes around 200,000 clones, 80% detected once. Source material: peripheral blood. This clonotype was sampled from an older woman with acute or convalescent COVID-19.

This CDR3 is CASRWGQGDWDTEAFF. The CDR3 DNA reads TGTGCCAGCAGATGGGGACAGGGAGATTGGGACACTGAAGCTTTCTTT. The chain joins TRBV2 to TRBJ1-1; the match to TRBD1 covers 9 bases. The V gene's germline CDR1 is SNHLY and CDR2 FYNNEI. CDR3 length: 16 amino acids. Trimming removed 6 bases from V and 3 bases from J; junction bases left unmatched: 11.